This TCR beta chain was identified during a study of spatial heterogeneity in lung cancer. In its sample, this clonotype was seen many times. Time point meaning: sample taken at primary tumor resection. Germline values: CDR1 SGHRS, CDR2 YFSETQ. CDR3 size: 14 residues. V lost 8 bases and J lost 0, with 11 bases in between. TCRdb reanalysed the 5' RACE reads using MiXCR and keeps one entry per CDR3 protein. Of 30,000 to 45,000 distinct CDR3 sequences in the sample, about 7% were seen once. The sequence came from a female donor with early-stage non-small cell lung cancer. The chain employs TRBV5-1 and TRBJ1-4; D possibly corresponds to TRBD1 (5 bases). Sequencing was performed on PBMCs, taken at surgery. CDR3 protein: CASSWGATNEKLFF. The DNA of the CDR3 is TGCGCCAGTTCTTGGGGGGCAACTAATGAAAAACTGTTTTTT.